This T cell receptor beta chain came from a study of cytomegalovirus exposure and HLA in healthy donors (dated by TCRdb to 2017 to 2019). Some background on the complete study: According to a later analysis, one platform produced both the 100 to 150 validation repertoires and the 670 or so repertoires of the first cohort. The study aimed to test whether cataloging public T cell receptors could reveal signatures of past pathogen exposure. In addition to the first cohort of approximately 670 subjects, a separate validation cohort of some 120 different subjects was used. High-throughput TCR immunosequencing, statistical association of individual TCRs with disease status, and machine learning were combined to predict cytomegalovirus infection status. Beyond this particular receptor, the publication reports: A later analysis found that TCRs clustered in the first cohort also tended to co-occur in the roughly 120 validation repertoires, with 90% to 95% of cluster scores above 0. In vitro tests confirmed that a few of the cytomegalovirus-associated TCR beta chains recognize cytomegalovirus antigens. According to the authors, the approach could potentially be generalized to other disease states and immunological phenotypes. The classifier was reported to diagnose cytomegalovirus status with high specificity and sensitivity in both the original and validation cohorts. The study gave a list of 150 to 200 TCR beta chains associated with cytomegalovirus. The validation cohort had no HLA typing available for a later analysis, so co-occurrence within that cohort was assessed over all 130 or so repertoires. Across donors, most TCR sequences were observed very rarely, whereas some public TCRs were present in many individuals.

After removal of 10 bases from V and 3 bases from J, the junction retains 6 bases not matched to a gene. Sequences LNHDA (CDR1) and SQIVND (CDR2) are obtained from the germline V gene (reference sequence). Reading from cysteine to phenylalanine, the CDR3 counts 13 amino acids. Only the CDR3 DNA stays, 39 bases, in frame from base 1. Note on this clone: Its binding antigen is unknown. Base qualities were left out, and no much larger clone turns up one base away.

Donors formed part of the validation cohort, which comprised about 130 subjects and was distinct from the first cohort of 666 subjects. The library relied on the immunoSEQ multiplex PCR assay. The study's own analysis went as follows. A statistical classification framework was built to diagnose cytomegalovirus status from the catalog of TCR beta chain sequences. TCRdb's version of the immuneACCESS table is confined to in-frame rearrangements and falls short of the full clone set. An unresolved V gene accounts for under half of the shortfall where checked; the remainder is of unknown origin. The V and J calls and clone size are taken from that table; D and trimming were inferred from the DNA. Recorded for this sample are more than 70,000 clones; less than 96% of them occurred a single time. Roughly 1.6% of the sample rests with the top ten.

The receptor was isolated from a man aged 18 to 30 in good health and CMV-seropositive. The rearranged segments are TRBV19 and TRBJ2-7; 10 central nucleotides agree with TRBD2. The source material was PBMCs. CDR3 reads: CATGGTSDYEQYF. The DNA sequence follows: TGTGCCACCGGCGGGACTAGCGACTACGAGCAGTACTTC.